This T cell receptor (beta chain) was captured by sequencing in a study of cytomegalovirus exposure and HLA in healthy donors. Researchers ran the PCR with 60 Vbeta and 13 Jbeta primers. TCRdb's copy holds only in-frame clones and misses some; the assay was immunoSEQ multiplex PCR. The top ten hold 6.5% of the sample, which has 140,000 or so clones, approximately 72% seen once. The sample comprised PBMCs. This receptor was taken from an older woman in good health and CMV-seronegative.

CDR3 amino acids: CASSDRAWVTGPRNTIYF. The CDR3 nucleotides read TGTGCCAGCAGTGACCGCGCGTGGGTAACAGGGCCAAGAAACACCATATATTTT. The chain joins TRBV6-1 to TRBJ1-3; D may be TRBD1 (6 bases). V was pared by 3 bases and J by 5 bases, with 23 bases between. The CDR3 extends over 18 amino acids. Germline V gene data show CDR1 as MNHNS and CDR2 as SASEGT.